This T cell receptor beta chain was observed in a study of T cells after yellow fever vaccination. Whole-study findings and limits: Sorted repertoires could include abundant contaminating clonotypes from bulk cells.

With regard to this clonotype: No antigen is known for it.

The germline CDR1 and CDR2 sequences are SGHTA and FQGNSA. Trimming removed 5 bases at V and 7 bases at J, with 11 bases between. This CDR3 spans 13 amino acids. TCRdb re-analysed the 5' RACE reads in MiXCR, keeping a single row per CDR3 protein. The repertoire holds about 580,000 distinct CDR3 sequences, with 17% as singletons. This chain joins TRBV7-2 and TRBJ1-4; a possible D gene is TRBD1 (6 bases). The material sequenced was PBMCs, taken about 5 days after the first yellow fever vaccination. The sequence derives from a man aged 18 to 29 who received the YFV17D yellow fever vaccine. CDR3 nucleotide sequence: TGTGCCAGCAGCCTCGGACAGCCTGAAAAACTGTTTTTT. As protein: CASSLGQPEKLFF.